The source of this T cell receptor beta chain is a study of somatic mutations in cytotoxic T cells in rheumatoid arthritis. Overall study: Each patient's diagnosis was followed right away by a blood draw (around 30 ml EDTA), before any treatment. Some V beta antibody-stained T-cell populations were flow-sorted at nearly 100% purity, including V beta1+ cells sequenced for TCRB. Whole-study findings and limits: Between rheumatoid arthritis patients and age-matched healthy controls, CD8+ T-cell clonality showed no significant difference. An increase in CD8+ clonality with age was seen in rheumatoid arthritis patients but not in healthy controls.

CDR1 and CDR2 from the germline V gene are SGHDT and YYEEEE. Trimming stripped 1 base from V and 0 bases from J, with 11 bases between. The CDR3 runs to 16 residues. Concerning this clone: Its antigen is undetermined.

The protocol was immunoSEQ multiplex PCR, while the TCRdb copy is restricted to in-frame clones and leaves out a portion. In the table there are about 20,000 clones, approximately 80% of which are singletons. The sequenced material came from CD8+ T cells sorted from blood. The chain employs TRBV5-6 and TRBJ2-1, with D unclear. The receptor's source is an adult with rheumatoid arthritis. CDR3 protein: CASSLRSSSSYNEQFF. In DNA, the CDR3 is TGTGCCAGCAGCTTGAGGTCCTCCTCCTCCTACAATGAGCAGTTCTTC.